This T cell receptor (beta chain) was recovered during a study of cytomegalovirus exposure and HLA in healthy donors (dated by TCRdb to about 2017). For the study in its entirety: An earlier analysis of 587 of the donors reported 276 Gb of sequence data and 117 million unique TCR beta sequences obtained from about 179 million T cells. Approximately 310 gigabases of sequencing data and tens of millions of unique TCR sequences were included in an early release covering around 650 HLA-typed donors. Of the 350 to 450 genotyped donors, 65% to 90% fell in the genetic ancestry cluster associated with self-reported Caucasian donors. The study was designed to test whether signatures of past pathogen exposure could be identified by cataloging public T cell receptors. The T cell repertoires of some 700 subjects were profiled by immunosequencing and related to cytomegalovirus serostatus. A separate validation cohort of more than 100 different subjects was used in addition to the roughly 620-subject first cohort. To predict cytomegalovirus infection status, the study combined high-throughput TCR immunosequencing, statistical association of individual TCRs with disease status, and machine learning. In a later analysis, previously published TCR beta repertoires from several hundred donors were re-analyzed and high-resolution HLA genotyping was added so that TCR occurrence patterns could be studied. In the later analysis, no new phenotypic data were used to find candidate immune exposures; instead, reliance was placed on TCR beta sequences and their occurrence across donors. To decide whether each TCR beta V gene segment behaved as functional or pseudogenic, an earlier analysis of some 580 of the donors relied on high-throughput TCR beta sequencing. Alongside the repertoire data, information on donor age, sex, ethnicity and CMV serostatus was compiled. In a later genetic analysis, genome-wide SNP genotypes for about three fifths of the roughly 670 donors were used, and that subset was treated as a discovery cohort. All discovery cohort repertoires had been generated on a single sequencing platform. HLA typing covered class I and class II loci at four-digit resolution. Typing coverage varied by locus: about 620-630 donors for A, B, C, DRB1 and DQB1; more than 500 for DQA1; around 610 for DPA1; roughly 450 for DPB1. Because of strong linkage in the cohort, roughly five DR-DQ haplotypes were treated as single units for association and clustering. Across some 400 genotyped donors of the cohort, an average of about 240,000 unique TCR beta nucleotide sequences per donor were sequenced, and around 20% of those sequences were non-productive.

The junction carries 14 bases between V and J, which are trimmed by 4 bases and 13 bases respectively. The CDR3 contains 12 residues, cysteine and phenylalanine counted. Only the CDR3 part of the read is kept: 36 bases, read in frame from the first base. Reading the germline V gene gives CDR1 SGHAT and CDR2 FQNNGV. Libraries were made using the immunoSEQ multiplex PCR assay. For the multiplex PCR, a mixture combining 60 forward primers for TCR Vbeta segments and 13 reverse primers for TCR Jbeta segments was used. Amplification of the CDR3 region of rearranged TCR beta genes was performed with a multiplex PCR assay on genomic DNA. The Illumina HiSeq System was used to sequence the amplified TCR beta libraries as 87-base-pair reads. As for the authors' bioinformatics: In a later analysis, some 80 million unique TCR beta chains were counted across the approximately 640 repertoires, and some 10 million of these chains were shared by at least two donors. Raw reads were error-corrected and collapsed into unique sequences by a nearest-neighbor algorithm in which closely related sequences were merged to remove PCR and sequencing errors. CDR3 sequences were aligned to IMGT reference sequences to assign V, D and J gene segments. For a sequence to be retained, a match of at least six nucleotides to both a V gene segment and a J gene segment was required. A rearrangement was called productive if the CDR3 had no stop codons and remained in frame with V and J, and every other rearrangement was called non-productive. CDR3 was defined by IMGT convention, running from the second conserved V-encoded cysteine to the conserved J-encoded phenylalanine. The earlier analysis of 587 of the donors excluded any sequence lacking an unambiguous match to a single V gene segment. An earlier analysis of about 600 of the donors called V segments functional above 56.7% productive rearrangements and segregating when the between-donor standard deviation exceeded 5%. To diagnose cytomegalovirus status from the catalog of TCR beta chain sequences, a statistical classification framework was built. In a later analysis, TCR nucleotide sequences were compared against IMGT/GENE-DB human TR gene sequences so that V and J genes could be assigned. The TCRdist pipeline was used in a later analysis to assign CDR3 sequences and most-parsimonious VDJ recombination scenarios. A later analysis defined each TCR beta chain by its CDR3 amino acid sequence plus V-gene family, and excluded reads lacking a unique V-gene family. To address suspected cross-contamination and a sequencing artifact, a later analysis removed approximately 600 highly shared, low-generation-probability nucleotide sequences. A later analysis calculated a clonal expansion index for each public chain from normalized within-repertoire ranks of inferred template counts. In a later analysis, generation probabilities were computed using a VDJ recombination model fitted to out-of-frame rearrangements, and the results were checked against IGoR. In a later analysis, TCR-TCR, TCR-HLA and TCR-CMV co-occurrence was scored with hypergeometric tests, and a repertoire-size bias correction was applied to TCR pairs. A later analysis estimated false discovery rates by permuting HLA or CMV assignments 20 times. In a later analysis, co-occurring TCRs were grouped using DBSCAN, and TCRdist sequence similarity was added for clustering within HLA-allele-positive subsets. Co-occurrence clustering excluded repertoires with fewer than 30,000 or more than 120,000 public chains, plus five with anomalous nucleotide sharing. TCRdb limited this immuneACCESS table to in-frame rearrangements with V and J called. A share of clones is missing; checked studies link under half to unresolved V genes, and the rest is unexplained. V and J calls and clone size are those listed in that table; D and trimming were worked out from the DNA. The sample table holds over 100,000 clones, of which approximately 78% were seen once. Approximately 3.5% of the sample rests with the top ten.

The study at large found these results: In an earlier analysis of 587 of the donors, most TCR beta V segments were observed in productive rearrangements about 87% or about 30% of the time, broadly matching IMGT annotations. When HLA alleles, especially DR and DQ, strongly co-occurred, TCR associations were difficult to assign to individual alleles. HLA typing was unavailable for some donors at each locus, so association tests used only the typed subset. The only immune exposure information available for the cohort was CMV serostatus. According to a later analysis, TCR association rates differed among HLA loci, with DRB1 alleles showing the most associated TCRs and HLA-C alleles showing the fewest. It was suggested by the authors that the approach could potentially be generalized to other disease states and immunological phenotypes. Specific HLA alleles were associated with 15,000 to 20,000 TCR beta sequences at a false discovery rate of 0.05 in a later analysis. Correlated functional status among segregating V segments might reflect linkage disequilibrium, but an unknown experimental factor could not be ruled out. In a later genetic analysis, a missense DCLRE1C variant was associated with V-gene and J-gene trimming of TCR beta chains, and the association was replicated in an independent cohort. Because counts were too low, some 17 rarely observed V segments, including chromosome 9 orphons, were excluded from the earlier analysis of a few hundred of the donors. A later analysis found that HLA-associated TCR beta chains were more clonally expanded and had lower generation probabilities than equally common non-associated chains. The sequencing pipeline was judged likely to have produced a cluster of highly shared sequence variants as a technical artifact. In both the original and validation cohorts, the classifier was reported to diagnose cytomegalovirus status with high specificity and sensitivity. Most TCR sequences were observed very rarely across donors, whereas some public TCRs were present in many individuals. Most CMV-associated TCR beta chains appeared to be HLA-restricted in a later analysis, and the HLA associations seemed to be driven largely by CMV exposure. A few of the identified cytomegalovirus-associated TCR beta chains were confirmed in vitro to be specific for cytomegalovirus antigens. The 87-base-pair reads could not distinguish some IMGT-functional V segments, including TRBV6-2 and TRBV6-3, so those segments were excluded. The cohort was sequenced for TCR beta chains only, and without alpha or paired-chain data the features that could be detected were limited. According to a later analysis, parvovirus B19, influenza, CMV and Epstein-Barr virus appeared linked to several top co-occurrence clusters. Roughly uniform sequencing depth across donors was assumed in presence/absence analyses, although this assumption may not hold. The study listed 150 to 200 TCR beta chains as associated with cytomegalovirus. A further reported finding was that TCR beta sequences accurately predicted the HLA-A and HLA-B alleles for most subjects in the first cohort. According to a later genetic analysis, donors in an Asian-associated ancestry cluster had fewer N-insertions in productive TCRs than the roughly 670-donor mean.

The cohort was made up of 666 healthy bone marrow donors. At the time of sampling, all cohort members were nominally healthy, though unrecorded immune exposures were likely present. The donor was CMV seropositive and was included in the group of 250 to 300 seropositive cohort members. A peripheral blood sample was provided by each donor, and peripheral blood mononuclear cells were used for TCR beta sequencing. The Qiagen DNeasy Blood Extraction Kit was used to extract genomic DNA from the blood cell samples. A remark on this clone: Its antigen is still unknown. Base qualities are not provided; no much larger clone lies one nucleotide away.

The sample was PBMCs. This TCR derives from a woman in her 30s in good health and CMV-seropositive. The chain was built from TRBV11-2 and TRBJ1-3, with the D gene not confidently named. The sequenced DNA: TGTGCCAGCAGCTCAGTGATGGGCCATATATATTTT. This is translated as CASSSVMGHIYF.